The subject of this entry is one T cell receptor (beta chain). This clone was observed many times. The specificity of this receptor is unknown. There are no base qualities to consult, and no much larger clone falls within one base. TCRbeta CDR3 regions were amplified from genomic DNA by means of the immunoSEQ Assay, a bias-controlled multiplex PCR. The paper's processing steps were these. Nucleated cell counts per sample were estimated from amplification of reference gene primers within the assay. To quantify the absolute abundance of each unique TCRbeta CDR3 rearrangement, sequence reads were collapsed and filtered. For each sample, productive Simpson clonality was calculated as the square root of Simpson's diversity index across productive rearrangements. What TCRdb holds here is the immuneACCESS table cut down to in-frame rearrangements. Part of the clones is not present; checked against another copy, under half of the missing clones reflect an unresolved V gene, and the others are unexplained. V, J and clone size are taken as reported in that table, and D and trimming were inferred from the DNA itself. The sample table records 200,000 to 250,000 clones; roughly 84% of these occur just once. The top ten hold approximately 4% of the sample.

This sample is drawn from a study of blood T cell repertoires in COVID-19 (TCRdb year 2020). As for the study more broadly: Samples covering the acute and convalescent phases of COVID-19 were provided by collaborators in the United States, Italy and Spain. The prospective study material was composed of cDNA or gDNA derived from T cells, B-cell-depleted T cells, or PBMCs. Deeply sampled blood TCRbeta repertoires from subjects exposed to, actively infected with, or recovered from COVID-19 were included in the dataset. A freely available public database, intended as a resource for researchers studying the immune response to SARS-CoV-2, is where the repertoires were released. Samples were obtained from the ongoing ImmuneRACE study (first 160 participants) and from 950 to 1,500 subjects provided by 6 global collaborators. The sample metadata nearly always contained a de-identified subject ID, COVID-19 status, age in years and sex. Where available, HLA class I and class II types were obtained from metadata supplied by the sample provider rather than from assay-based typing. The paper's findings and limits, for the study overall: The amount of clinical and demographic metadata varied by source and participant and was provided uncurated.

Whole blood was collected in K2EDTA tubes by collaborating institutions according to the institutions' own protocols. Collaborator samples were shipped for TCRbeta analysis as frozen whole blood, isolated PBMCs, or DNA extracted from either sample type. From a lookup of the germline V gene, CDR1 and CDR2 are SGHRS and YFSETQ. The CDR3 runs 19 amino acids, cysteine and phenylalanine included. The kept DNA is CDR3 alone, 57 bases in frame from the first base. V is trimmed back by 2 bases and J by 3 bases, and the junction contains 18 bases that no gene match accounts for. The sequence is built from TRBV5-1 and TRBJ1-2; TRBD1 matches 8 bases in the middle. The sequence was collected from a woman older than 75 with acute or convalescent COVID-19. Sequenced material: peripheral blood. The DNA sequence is TGCGCCAGCAGCTTCGGACCCAGACAGGGGTTGGAGACGGACTATGGCTACACCTTC. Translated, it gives CASSFGPRQGLETDYGYTF.